The T cell receptor beta chain under discussion was sequenced for a study of T-cell reconstitution after alpha-beta-depleted transplantation in children. The study's findings and limits: Expanded graft clones numbering several hundred reportedly gave rise to alpha-beta T cells about two months after transplant.

It was with unique molecular identifiers that the TCRbeta library was prepared. One entry per CDR3 protein, called by TCRdb with MiXCR from the PCR reads. This table holds 200,000 to 300,000 distinct CDR3 sequences, under 30% found once. This clonotype was recorded at least ten times. The antigen is not known. With 3 bases removed from V and 2 bases from J, the gap between germline ends came to 8 bases. The CDR3 is made up of 12 amino acids. Germline V gene data show CDR1 as DFQATT and CDR2 as SNEGSKA (reference sequence). This clonotype originated in a girl aged 2 to 9 with Fanconi anemia, due to receive a stem cell transplant. This chain links TRBV20-1 with TRBJ2-7, with D tentatively TRBD1 or TRBD2 (5 bases each). Specimen: PBMCs, collected before TCRalphabeta/CD19-depleted stem cell transplant. The CDR3 reads CSASQGAYEQYF. CDR3 in DNA: TGCAGTGCTAGCCAGGGAGCCTACGAGCAGTACTTC.